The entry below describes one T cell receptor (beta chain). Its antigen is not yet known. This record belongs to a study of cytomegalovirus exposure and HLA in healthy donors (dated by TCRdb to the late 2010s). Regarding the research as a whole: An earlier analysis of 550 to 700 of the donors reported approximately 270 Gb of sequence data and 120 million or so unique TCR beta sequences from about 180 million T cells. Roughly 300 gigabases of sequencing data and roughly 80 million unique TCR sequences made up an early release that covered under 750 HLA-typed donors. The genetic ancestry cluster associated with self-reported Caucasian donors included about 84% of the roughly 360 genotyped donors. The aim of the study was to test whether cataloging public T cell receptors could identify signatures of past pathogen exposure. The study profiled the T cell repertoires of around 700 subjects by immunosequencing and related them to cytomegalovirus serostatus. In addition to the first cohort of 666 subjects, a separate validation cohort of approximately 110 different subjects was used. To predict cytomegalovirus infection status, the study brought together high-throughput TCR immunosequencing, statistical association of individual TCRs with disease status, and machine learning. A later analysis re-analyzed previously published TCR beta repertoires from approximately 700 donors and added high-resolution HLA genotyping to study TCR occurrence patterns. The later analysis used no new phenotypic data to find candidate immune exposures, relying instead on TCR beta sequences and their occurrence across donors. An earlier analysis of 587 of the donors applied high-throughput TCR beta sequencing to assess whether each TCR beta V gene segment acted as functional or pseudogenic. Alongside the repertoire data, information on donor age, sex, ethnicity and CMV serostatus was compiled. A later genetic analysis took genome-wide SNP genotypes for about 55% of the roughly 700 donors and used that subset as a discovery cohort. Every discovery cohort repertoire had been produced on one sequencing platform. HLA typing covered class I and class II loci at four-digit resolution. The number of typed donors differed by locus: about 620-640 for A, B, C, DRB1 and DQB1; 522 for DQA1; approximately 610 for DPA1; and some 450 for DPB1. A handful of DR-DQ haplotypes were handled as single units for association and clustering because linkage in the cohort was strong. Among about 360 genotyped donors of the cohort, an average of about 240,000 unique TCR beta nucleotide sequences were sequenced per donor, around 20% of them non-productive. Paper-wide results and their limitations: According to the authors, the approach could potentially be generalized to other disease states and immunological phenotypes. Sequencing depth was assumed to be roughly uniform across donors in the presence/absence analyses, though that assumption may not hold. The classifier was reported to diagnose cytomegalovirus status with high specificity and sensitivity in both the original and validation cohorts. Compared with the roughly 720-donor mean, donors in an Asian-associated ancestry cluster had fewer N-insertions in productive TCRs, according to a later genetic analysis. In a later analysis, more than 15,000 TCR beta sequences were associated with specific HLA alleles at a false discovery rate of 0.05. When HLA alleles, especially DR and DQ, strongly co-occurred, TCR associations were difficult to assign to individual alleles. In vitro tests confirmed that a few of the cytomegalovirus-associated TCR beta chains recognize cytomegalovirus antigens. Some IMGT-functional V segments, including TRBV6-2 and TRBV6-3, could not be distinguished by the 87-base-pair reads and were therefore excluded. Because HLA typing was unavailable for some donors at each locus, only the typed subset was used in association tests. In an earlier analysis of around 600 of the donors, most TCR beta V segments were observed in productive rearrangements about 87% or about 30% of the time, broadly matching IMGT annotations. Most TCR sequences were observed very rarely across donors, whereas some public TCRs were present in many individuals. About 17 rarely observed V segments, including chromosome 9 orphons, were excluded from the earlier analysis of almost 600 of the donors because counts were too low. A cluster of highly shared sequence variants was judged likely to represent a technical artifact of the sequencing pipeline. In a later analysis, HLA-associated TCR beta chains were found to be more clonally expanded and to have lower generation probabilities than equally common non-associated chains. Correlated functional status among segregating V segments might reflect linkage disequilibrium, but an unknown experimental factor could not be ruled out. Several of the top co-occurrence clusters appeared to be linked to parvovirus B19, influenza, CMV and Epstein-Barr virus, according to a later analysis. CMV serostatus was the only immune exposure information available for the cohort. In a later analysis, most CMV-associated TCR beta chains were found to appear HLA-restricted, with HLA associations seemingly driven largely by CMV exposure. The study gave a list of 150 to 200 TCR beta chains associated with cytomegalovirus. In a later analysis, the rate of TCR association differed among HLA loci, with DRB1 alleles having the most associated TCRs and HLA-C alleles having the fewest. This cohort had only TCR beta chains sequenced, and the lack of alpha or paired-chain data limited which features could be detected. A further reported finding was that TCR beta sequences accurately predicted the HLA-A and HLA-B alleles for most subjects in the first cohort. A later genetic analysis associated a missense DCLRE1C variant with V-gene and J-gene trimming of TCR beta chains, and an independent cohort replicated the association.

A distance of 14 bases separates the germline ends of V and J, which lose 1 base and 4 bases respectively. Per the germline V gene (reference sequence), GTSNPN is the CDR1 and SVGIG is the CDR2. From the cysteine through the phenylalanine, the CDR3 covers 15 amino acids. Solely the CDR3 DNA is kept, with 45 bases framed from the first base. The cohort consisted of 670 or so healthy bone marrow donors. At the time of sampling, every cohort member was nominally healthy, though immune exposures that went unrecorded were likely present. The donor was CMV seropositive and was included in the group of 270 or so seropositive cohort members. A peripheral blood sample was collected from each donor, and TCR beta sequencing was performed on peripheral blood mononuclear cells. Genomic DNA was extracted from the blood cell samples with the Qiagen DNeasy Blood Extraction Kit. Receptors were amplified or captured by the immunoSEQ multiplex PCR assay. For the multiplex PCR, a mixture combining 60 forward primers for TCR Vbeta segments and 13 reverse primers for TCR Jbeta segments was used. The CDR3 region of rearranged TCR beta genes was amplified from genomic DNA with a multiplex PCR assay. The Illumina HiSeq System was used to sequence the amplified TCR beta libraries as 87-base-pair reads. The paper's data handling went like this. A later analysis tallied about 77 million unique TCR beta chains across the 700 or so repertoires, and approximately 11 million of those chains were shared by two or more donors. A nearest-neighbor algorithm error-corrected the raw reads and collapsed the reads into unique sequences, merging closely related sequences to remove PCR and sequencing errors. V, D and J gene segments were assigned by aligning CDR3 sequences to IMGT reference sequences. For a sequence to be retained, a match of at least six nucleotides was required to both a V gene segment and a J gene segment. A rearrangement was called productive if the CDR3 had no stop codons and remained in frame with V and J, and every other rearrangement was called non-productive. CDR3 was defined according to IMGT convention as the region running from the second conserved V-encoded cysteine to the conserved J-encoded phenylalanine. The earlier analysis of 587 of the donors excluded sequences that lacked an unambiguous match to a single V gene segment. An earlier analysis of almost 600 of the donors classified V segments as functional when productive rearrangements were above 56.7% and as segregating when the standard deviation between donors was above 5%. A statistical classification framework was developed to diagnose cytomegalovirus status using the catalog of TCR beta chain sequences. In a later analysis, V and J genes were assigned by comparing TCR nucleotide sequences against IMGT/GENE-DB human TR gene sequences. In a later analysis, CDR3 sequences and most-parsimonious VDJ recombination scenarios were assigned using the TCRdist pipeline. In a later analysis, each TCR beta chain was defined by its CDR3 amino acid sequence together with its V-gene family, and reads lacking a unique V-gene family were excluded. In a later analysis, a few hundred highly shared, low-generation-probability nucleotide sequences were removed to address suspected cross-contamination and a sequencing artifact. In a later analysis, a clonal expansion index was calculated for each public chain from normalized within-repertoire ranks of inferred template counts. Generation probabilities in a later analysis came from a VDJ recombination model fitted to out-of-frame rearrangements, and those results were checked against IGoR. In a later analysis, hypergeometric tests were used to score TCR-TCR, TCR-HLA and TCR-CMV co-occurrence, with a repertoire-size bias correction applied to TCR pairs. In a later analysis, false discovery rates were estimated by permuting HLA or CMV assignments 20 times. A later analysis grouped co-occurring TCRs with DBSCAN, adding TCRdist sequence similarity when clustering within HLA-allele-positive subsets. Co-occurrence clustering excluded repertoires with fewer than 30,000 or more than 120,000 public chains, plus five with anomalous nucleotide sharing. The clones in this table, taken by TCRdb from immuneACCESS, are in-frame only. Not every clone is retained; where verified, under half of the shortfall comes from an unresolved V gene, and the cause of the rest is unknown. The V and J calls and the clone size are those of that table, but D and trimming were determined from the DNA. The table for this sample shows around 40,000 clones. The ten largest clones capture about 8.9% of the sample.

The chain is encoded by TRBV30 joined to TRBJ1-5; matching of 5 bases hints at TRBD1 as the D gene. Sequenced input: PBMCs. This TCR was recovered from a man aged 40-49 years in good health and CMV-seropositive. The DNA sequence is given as TGTGCCTGGAGTGGGGGCATAACCCATAATCAGCCCCAGCATTTT. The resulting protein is CAWSGGITHNQPQHF.